The entry below describes one TCR beta chain. This clone appeared once. It lacks a known antigen. No qualities accompany the bases; no much larger clone lies one base away. This sample is part of a study of blood T cell repertoires in COVID-19 (dated by TCRdb to 2018 to 2021). About the full investigation: The collaborator samples originated in the United States, Italy and Spain and spanned the acute and convalescent phases of COVID-19. The material from the prospective study consisted of cDNA or gDNA derived from T cells, B-cell-depleted T cells, or PBMCs. Deeply sampled blood TCRbeta repertoires from subjects exposed to, actively infected with, or recovered from COVID-19 were included in the dataset. The repertoires were released in a freely available public database meant as a resource for research on the immune response to SARS-CoV-2. The samples were drawn from two sources: the first 160 participants of the ongoing ImmuneRACE study, and 1,000 to 1,500 subjects contributed by 6 global collaborators. Nearly every sample came with metadata listing a de-identified subject ID, COVID-19 status, age in years and sex. Where available, HLA class I and class II types were obtained from metadata supplied by the sample provider rather than from assay-based typing. Overall study outcomes, separate from this receptor: The quantity of clinical and demographic metadata differed by source and by participant and was supplied without curation.

V loses 0 bases at its end and J loses 1 base; junction bases beyond the gene matches: 2. Spanning cysteine to phenylalanine, the CDR3 consists of 16 amino acids. The retained sequence is limited to the CDR3, 48 bases, with the frame set at the first base. From the germline V gene, CDR1 is SGHVS and CDR2 is FNYEAQ. Each collaborating institution followed its own protocols to collect whole blood in K2EDTA tubes. For TCRbeta analysis, collaborators shipped samples in one of three forms: frozen whole blood, isolated PBMCs, or DNA extracted from either of those sample types. The immunoSEQ Assay, a bias-controlled multiplex PCR, was used to amplify TCRbeta CDR3 regions from genomic DNA. The paper's data handling went like this. The number of nucleated cells in each sample was estimated from the amplification of reference gene primers within the assay. Sequence reads were collapsed and filtered to measure the absolute abundance of every unique TCRbeta CDR3 rearrangement. For each sample, productive Simpson clonality was calculated by taking the square root of Simpson's diversity index across productive rearrangements. Sourced from immuneACCESS, this table was stored by TCRdb with only in-frame sequences that have V and J called. A share of the clones is absent; for the studies checked, an unresolved V gene accounts for under half, and the remainder has no known explanation. V and J calls and clone size are those listed in that table; D and trimming were worked out from the DNA. This sample comprises 150,000 to 180,000 clones, roughly nine tenths of them detected only once. 0.55% of the sample is taken by the ten largest.

Sequenced input: peripheral blood. Here the chain combines TRBV7-6 and TRBJ2-2; TRBD1 aligns with 7 central bases. This clonotype was sampled from a man between 50 and 59 years old with acute or convalescent COVID-19. This receptor carries the CDR3 CASSLAQGVNTGELFF. The DNA sequence reads TGTGCCAGCAGCTTAGCGCAGGGGGTGAACACCGGGGAGCTGTTTTTT.